These 2 T cell receptor beta chains were sequenced from one sample in a study of technical replicates of blood from a handful of donors. The table came from immunoSEQ multiplex PCR; TCRdb's copy has only in-frame clones and leaves some out. The sample lists more than 90,000 clones, about 96% occurring once. The sample taken for sequencing was T cells isolated from PBMCs. Receptors were obtained from a human donor in good health.

The count of this clone is one. CDR3 sequence: CASRPDPGRANYGYTF. The CDR3 DNA follows: TGTGCCAGCAGACCCGACCCCGGCAGGGCGAACTATGGCTACACCTTC. The rearrangement links TRBV28 to TRBJ1-2; D possibly corresponds to TRBD1 (5 bases). Trimming removed 6 bases at V and 2 bases at J, with 19 bases between. The CDR3 sequence is 16 residues long. Germline-derived CDR1 and CDR2 are MDHEN and SYDVKM.

The chain uses TRBV9 and TRBJ1-1; D ambiguous. The CDR3 has 14 residues. Germline assignment: CDR1 SGDLS and CDR2 YYNGEE. The V end lost 4 bases, the J end lost 6 bases, and 16 bases lay between the germline ends. CDR3 sequence: CASSPHGGGPEAFF. In DNA form, the CDR3 reads TGTGCCAGCAGCCCGCACGGTGGAGGGCCTGAAGCTTTCTTT.